The entry below gives a single TCR beta chain sequence along with its context. This entry comes from a study of radiotherapy plus CTLA-4 blockade in lung cancer. Looking at the study overall: An objective response was seen in roughly 20% of patients, and disease control in more than 25%.

TCRdb keeps only in-frame clones here, not all; method: immunoSEQ multiplex PCR. This table holds approximately 33,000 clones, 60% to 80% found once. The CDR3 has 14 amino acids. V lost 5 bases and J 6 bases, leaving 15 bases between the germline ends. Germline CDR1 is SGHTA and CDR2 is FQGTGA. This chain connects TRBV7-3 to TRBJ2-3; D possibly corresponds to TRBD2 (7 bases). The receptor comes from a human donor with non-small cell lung cancer who had stable disease on radiotherapy plus ipilimumab. The sample consisted of peripheral blood, taken from a patient treated with radiotherapy plus ipilimumab. The DNA for the CDR3 is TGTGCCAGCAGCCGAGGGAGGGGGGCGGATACGCAGTATTTT. Translating gives CASSRGRGADTQYF.